This T cell receptor beta chain was sequenced for a study of immune cell composition in non-small cell lung cancer. Notes on the study in general: Tumour TCR-beta clonality was not significantly tied to smoking pack-years. Roughly 75% of squamous and around a third of adenocarcinoma cases had tumour-associated clones >0.5%.

V was pared by 0 bases and J by 4 bases, with 10 bases between. CDR1 and CDR2 (germline): LGHNA, YNFKEQ. The CDR3 is 15 amino acids. Assay: immunoSEQ multiplex PCR; the TCRdb copy retains only in-frame clones and omits some. Of about 2,800 clones listed, around three quarters are singletons. Normal lung was taken at the farthest possible site, at least 3 cm from tumour. Frozen unsorted single-cell suspensions supplied the genomic DNA. This clone was counted a few times. No antigen is known for it. The V and J genes are TRBV4-2 and TRBJ1-3; D is possibly TRBD1 (6 bases). Sequences were obtained from non-adjacent lung tissue. The receptor comes from a human donor with non-small cell lung cancer. The DNA of the CDR3 is TGTGCCAGCAGCCAAGATTCCAGGGGAGGAAACACCATATATTTT. The encoded protein is CASSQDSRGGNTIYF.